This T cell receptor beta chain was observed in a study of blood T cell repertoires in COVID-19. Study details: Samples taken during acute and convalescent COVID-19 were collected in the United States, Italy and Spain. PBMCs, B-cell-depleted T cells, or T cells provided the cDNA or gDNA that made up the material.

Ages ranged from roughly 18 to 100 years, with residence in around 24 US areas. Original processing notes: Cell counts per sample came from amplifying reference gene primers. Only in-frame clones appear in the TCRdb table, and some are missing; sequencing was by immunoSEQ multiplex PCR. V and J calls and clone size follow that table, whereas D and trimming were derived from the DNA. Of a few hundred thousand clones listed, 70% to 90% are singletons. Trimming removed 2 bases from V and 14 bases from J, with 9 bases in between. Germline lookup yields CDR1 MNHNS and CDR2 SASEGT. CDR3 length: 11 residues.

Sequencing used PBMCs or T cells enriched from blood (not recorded which). This TCR came from a man aged 30-40 years who had recovered from COVID-19. V and J are TRBV6-1 and TRBJ1-4; weak D call: TRBD1 (6 bases). Written as DNA, the CDR3 is TGTGCCAGCAGTGAAATAACAGGGCTGTTTTTT. It is translated as CASSEITGLFF.